The table lists the clone carrying this T cell receptor beta chain with a few counts. These data come from a study of spatial heterogeneity in lung cancer. J was trimmed by 0 bases and V by 5 bases; bases with no gene match: 6. CDR1 MNHNS and CDR2 SASEGT come from the germline V gene. CDR3 length: 15 amino acids. This sample's time point: sample taken at primary tumor resection. Unique molecular identifiers, one per molecule, were present on every TCR cDNA molecule. TCRdb reprocessed the 5' RACE reads via MiXCR and lists one record per CDR3 protein. The sample shows 85,000 to 100,000 distinct CDR3 sequences, over 9.5% of them seen only once.

The starting material was PBMCs, obtained at surgery. The sequence derives from a male donor with early-stage non-small cell lung cancer. This sequence joins TRBV6-1 and TRBJ2-7; 8 bases match TRBD2. The CDR3 DNA follows: TGTGCCAGCAGTATGGGACTAGGGAGCTCCTACGAGCAGTACTTC. Protein product: CASSMGLGSSYEQYF.